This T cell receptor (beta chain) derives from a study of Graves' ophthalmopathy and Graves' hyperthyroidism. Amplification from RNA transcripts yielded the TCR beta CDR3 regions. A first-round RT-PCR used HTBI primers, followed by a second-round multiplex PCR. TCRdb analysed the multiplex PCR reads with MiXCR anew, one entry per CDR3 protein. The data contain 340,000 or so distinct CDR3 sequences, roughly a sixth of them singletons. Excluded were patients with other autoimmune diseases, uncontrolled infections, pregnancy or lactation. Study results and caveats: A majority of expanded thyroid clonotypes exceeding 0.001 frequency were likewise present in blood.

The sample holds many counts of this clonotype. Its target is unknown. CDR1 and CDR2 from the germline V gene are MNHEY and SVGEGT. This CDR3 region has 15 residues. V was cut by 6 bases and J by 3 bases, with 18 bases left in between. This chain links TRBV6-2 or TRBV6-3 with TRBJ2-7; maybe TRBD1 (5 bases). This clonotype originated in an adult man with Graves' ophthalmopathy. Sequencing was done on a sample of peripheral blood. The DNA of the CDR3 is TGTGCCAGCAGGCCGACAGATACAATCTTCTACGAGCAGTACTTC. Translating it yields CASRPTDTIFYEQYF.